A single sample is the source of the 2 T cell receptor beta chains below, sequenced in a study of CD8 T cells in ankylosing spondylitis. Study-level findings and limits: Made up of about eight highly homologous variants, a TCR beta motif appeared characteristic of ankylosing spondylitis blood.

TCRdb re-called the 5' RACE reads through MiXCR, storing one row per CDR3 protein. In the table there are more than 650,000 distinct CDR3 sequences, about 11% of which are singletons. No antigen has been identified for these receptors. The sequenced material came from blood, either unsorted or a sorted T cell fraction (not recorded which). These receptors came from a male donor with ankylosing spondylitis.

This clonotype has more than one count but fewer than ten. A read error may produce the germline difference seen at one junction end. V gene TRBV20-1 combines with J gene TRBJ2-1, with 9 bases lining up with TRBD2. The CDR3 contains 14 residues. CDR1 DFQATT and CDR2 SNEGSKA come from the germline V gene (reference sequence). CDR3 residues: CSAIGGRAYHEQFF. Written as DNA, the CDR3 is TGCAGTGCTATCGGCGGGAGGGCCTACCATGAGCAGTTCTTC.

This clonotype occurred many times. V and J are TRBV10-3 and TRBJ2-1; 8 bases are shared with TRBD1. The length of the CDR3 is 14 residues. Germline CDR1 and CDR2: ENHRY and SYGVKD. Trimming removed 6 bases from V and 2 bases from J; junction bases left unmatched: 3. CDR3 loop: CAISRDRTYNEQFF. As DNA, the CDR3 is TGTGCCATCAGCCGGGACAGGACCTACAATGAGCAGTTCTTC.